This entry concerns a single T cell receptor beta chain. The antigen remains unidentified. Germline V lookup: CDR1 SGHTA, CDR2 FQGNSA. The V segment lost 3 bases and the J segment 0 bases; nucleotides outside the gene matches: 10. The CDR3 runs 18 residues. PCR used 60 Vbeta primers and 13 Jbeta primers. Clones were read by immunoSEQ multiplex PCR, and TCRdb kept only the in-frame ones, dropping some. This repertoire shows 150,000 or so clones, 74% found once; its top ten account for roughly 2%. These data are taken from a study of cytomegalovirus exposure and HLA in healthy donors. Likely unrecorded immune exposures existed in these nominally healthy donors. Overall study findings and caveats: The study carried out a later analysis of TCR beta sequences. It associated some 18,000 of them with specific HLA alleles at a false discovery rate of 0.05. An analysis done earlier found most TCR beta V segments productive about 90% or about 30% of the time. Looking again later, the authors saw that most CMV-associated TCR beta chains seemed HLA-restricted.

Material: PBMCs. V is TRBV7-2 and J is TRBJ2-7; 11 bases match TRBD2. This sequence was found in a man in his thirties or forties in good health and CMV-seronegative. CDR3 nucleotides: TGTGCCAGCAGCTTGGGGCTAGCGGGGGGCCTATCCTCCTACGAGCAGTACTTC. Protein product: CASSLGLAGGLSSYEQYF.